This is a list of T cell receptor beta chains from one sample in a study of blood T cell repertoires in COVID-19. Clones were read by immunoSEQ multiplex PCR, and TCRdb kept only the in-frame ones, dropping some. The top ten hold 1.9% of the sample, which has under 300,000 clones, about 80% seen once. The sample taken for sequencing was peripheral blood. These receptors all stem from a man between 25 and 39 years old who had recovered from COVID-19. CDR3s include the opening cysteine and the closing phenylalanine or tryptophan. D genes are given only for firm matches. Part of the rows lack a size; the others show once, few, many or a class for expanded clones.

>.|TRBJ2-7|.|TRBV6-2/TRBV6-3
CASSFPPGAGATEQYF
TGTGCCAGCAGTTTTCCCCCAGGGGCGGGCGCTACCGAGCAGTACTTC
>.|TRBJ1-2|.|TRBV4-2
CASSQEATTNYGYTF
TGTGCCAGCAGCCAAGAGGCGACAACTAACTATGGCTACACCTTC
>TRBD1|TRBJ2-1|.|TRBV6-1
CASSEDRSSYNEQFF
TGTGCCAGCAGTGAGGACAGGAGCTCCTACAATGAGCAGTTCTTC
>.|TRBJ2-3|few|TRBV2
CASRYTHEGGVPTQYF
TGTGCCAGCAGATACACCCATGAGGGCGGCGTTCCTACGCAGTATTTT
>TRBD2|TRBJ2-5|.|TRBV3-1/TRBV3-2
CASSQGRTSLQETQYF
TGTGCCAGCAGCCAAGGACGGACTAGCCTGCAAGAGACCCAGTACTTC
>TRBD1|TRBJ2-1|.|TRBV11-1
CASSSGQGHNEQFF
TGTGCCAGCAGTTCGGGACAGGGGCACAATGAGCAGTTCTTC
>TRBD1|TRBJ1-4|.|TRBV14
CASSKSPGQGIEKLFF
TGTGCCAGCAGCAAATCCCCGGGACAGGGTATTGAAAAACTGTTTTTT
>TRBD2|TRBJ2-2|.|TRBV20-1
CSASPSAGGVNPGELFF
TGCAGTGCTAGTCCATCTGCGGGGGGCGTAAATCCCGGGGAGCTGTTTTTT
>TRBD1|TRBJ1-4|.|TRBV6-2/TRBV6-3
CASSSDRVELNEKLFF
TGTGCCAGCAGCTCGGACAGGGTGGAATTGAATGAAAAACTGTTTTTT
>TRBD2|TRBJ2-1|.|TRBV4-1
CASSQLLAGAPGHEQFF
TGCGCCAGCAGCCAATTACTAGCGGGGGCTCCGGGGCATGAGCAGTTCTTC
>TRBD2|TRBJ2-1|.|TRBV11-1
CASSSVRGDVNEQFF
TGTGCCAGCAGCTCAGTCCGGGGGGACGTCAATGAGCAGTTCTTC
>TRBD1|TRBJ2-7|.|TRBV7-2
CASSPGTTGTGPSYEQYF
TGTGCCAGCAGCCCGGGGACAACCGGGACAGGGCCTTCCTACGAGCAGTACTTC
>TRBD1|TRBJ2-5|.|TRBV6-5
CASSYRGGRGTQYF
TGTGCCAGCAGTTACCGAGGGGGCCGTGGGACCCAGTACTTC
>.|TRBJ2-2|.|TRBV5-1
CASSLDRVPAGELFF
TGCGCCAGCAGCTTGGATCGGGTGCCGGCCGGGGAGCTGTTTTTT
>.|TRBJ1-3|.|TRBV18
CASSRSGVGMITIYF
TGTGCCAGCTCAAGGTCGGGTGTAGGAATGATCACCATATATTTT